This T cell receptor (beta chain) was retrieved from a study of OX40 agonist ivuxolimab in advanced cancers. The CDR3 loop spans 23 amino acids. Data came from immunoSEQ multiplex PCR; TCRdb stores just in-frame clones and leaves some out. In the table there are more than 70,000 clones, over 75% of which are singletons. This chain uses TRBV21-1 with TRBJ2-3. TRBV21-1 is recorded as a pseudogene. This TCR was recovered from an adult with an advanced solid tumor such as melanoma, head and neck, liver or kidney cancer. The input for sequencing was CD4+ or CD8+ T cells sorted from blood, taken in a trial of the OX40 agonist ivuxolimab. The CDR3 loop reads CASSKPDGRLDRPGPPTTDTQYF. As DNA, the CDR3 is TGTGCCAGCAGCAAACCTGATGGTAGGCTTGATAGACCGGGACCCCCTACCACAGATACGCAGTATTTT.